This note documents a single T cell receptor beta chain sequence. V was clipped by 6 bases and J by 2 bases; unmatched bases: 4. CDR1 and CDR2 from the germline V gene are SQVTM and ANQGSEA. The CDR3 contains 12 residues. This sample is drawn from a study of blood T cell repertoires in COVID-19. Study information: The samples span acute and convalescent COVID-19 from the United States, Italy and Spain. The analysed material was cDNA or gDNA that came from T cells, B-cell-depleted T cells, or PBMCs.

Only in-frame clones appear in the TCRdb table, and some are missing; sequencing was by immunoSEQ multiplex PCR. The top ten hold about 0.24% of the sample, which has over 600,000 clones, just under 90% seen once. This sequence joins TRBV29-1 and TRBJ2-7, with TRBD2 matching 7 bases. This clonotype was obtained from a woman younger than 35 with acute or convalescent COVID-19. The source material was peripheral blood. CDR3 coding DNA: TGCAGCGTCGGTACTAGCGCCTACGAGCAGTACTTC. Amino acid sequence: CSVGTSAYEQYF.